The clone carrying this TCR beta chain was seen just once. As yet, its antigen is unknown. Mismatch with germline at one junction end may stem from a read error. Both 60 Vbeta primers and 13 Jbeta primers went into the PCR. Data came from immunoSEQ multiplex PCR; TCRdb stores just in-frame clones and leaves some out. The sample contains about 120,000 clones, approximately 80% of which appear only once. This entry comes from a study of cytomegalovirus exposure and HLA in healthy donors. Study outcomes and limitations: Many donors carried some public TCRs, although rarity characterized most TCR sequences. It was in a later analysis that TCR association rates were seen to vary by HLA locus, highest for DRB1 and lowest for HLA-C.

This TCR was recovered from a man aged 35-49 years in good health and CMV-seropositive. The sequencing input was PBMCs.

The chain's CDR3 is CASSRSTGTGATGTVF. The CDR3 coding sequence is TGTGCCAGCAGCAGATCTACCGGGACAGGGGCCACGGGGACCGTCTTC. The V gene is TRBV28, the J gene TRBJ2-1; the match to TRBD1 covers 10 bases. This CDR3 is built from 16 residues. Germline CDR1 and CDR2: MDHEN and SYDVKM.